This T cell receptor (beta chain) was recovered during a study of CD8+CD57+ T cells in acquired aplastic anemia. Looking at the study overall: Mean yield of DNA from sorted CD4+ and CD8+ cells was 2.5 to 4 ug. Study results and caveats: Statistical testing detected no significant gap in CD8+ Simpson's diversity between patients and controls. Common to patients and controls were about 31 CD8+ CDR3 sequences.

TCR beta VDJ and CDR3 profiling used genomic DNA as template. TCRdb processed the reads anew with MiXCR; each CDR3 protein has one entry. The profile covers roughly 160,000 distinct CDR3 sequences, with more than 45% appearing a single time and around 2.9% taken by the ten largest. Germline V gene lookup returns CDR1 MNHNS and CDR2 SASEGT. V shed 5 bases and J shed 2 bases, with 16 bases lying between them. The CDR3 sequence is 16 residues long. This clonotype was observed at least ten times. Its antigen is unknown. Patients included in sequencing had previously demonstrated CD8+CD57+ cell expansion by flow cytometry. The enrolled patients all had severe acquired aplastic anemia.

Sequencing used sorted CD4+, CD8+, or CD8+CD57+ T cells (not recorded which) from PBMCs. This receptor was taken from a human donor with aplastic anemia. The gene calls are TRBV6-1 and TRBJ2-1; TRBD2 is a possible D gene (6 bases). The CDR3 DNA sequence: TGTGCCAGCAGTCCCCCAGGGCGGGATACCTACAATGAGCAGTTCTTC. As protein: CASSPPGRDTYNEQFF.